This T cell receptor (beta chain) was captured in a study of blood T cell repertoires in COVID-19. Study in general: T cells, B-cell-depleted T cells, or PBMCs supplied cDNA or gDNA.

Per the original data handling: For nucleated cells, counts were estimated from reference gene primer amplification. TCRdb's table, derived via immunoSEQ multiplex PCR, lists solely in-frame clones and lacks some. For V, J and clone size, that table is used; D and trimming come from the DNA. The sample has approximately 240,000 clones; approximately 80% are singletons. V lost 6 bases to trimming and J lost 7 bases, with 16 bases between them. CDR3 length: 14 residues. Germline CDR1 reads MNHEY; CDR2 reads SVGAGI. Participants reported their clinical history, and cohort assignment relied on those reports.

J is TRBJ1-5 and V is TRBV6-5; D perhaps matches TRBD1 (6 bases). The sequence was collected from a woman in her forties with acute COVID-19. The sample comprised PBMCs or T cells enriched from blood (not recorded which). For the CDR3, the DNA is TGTGCCAGCAGGGGGGCCCCGTTGAACCAGCCCCAGCATTTT. Its translation is CASRGAPLNQPQHF.